The source of this T cell receptor beta chain is a study of cytomegalovirus exposure and HLA in healthy donors. The PCR employed 60 Vbeta primers together with 13 Jbeta primers. The protocol was immunoSEQ multiplex PCR, while the TCRdb copy is restricted to in-frame clones and leaves out a portion. In the table there are roughly 160,000 clones, approximately 82% of which are singletons. V shed 7 bases, J shed 4 bases, and the junction held 4 bases outside the gene matches. Germline CDR1 reads SQVTM; CDR2 reads ANQGSEA. This CDR3 contains 13 residues. The sequence derives from a male donor in good health and CMV-seropositive. Sequencing was done on a sample of PBMCs. The chain recombines TRBV29-1 with TRBJ1-2; 12 nucleotides align to TRBD1. CDR3 sequence: CSAPGQGAYGYTF. The CDR3 DNA follows: TGCAGCGCCCCGGGACAGGGGGCCTATGGCTACACCTTC.